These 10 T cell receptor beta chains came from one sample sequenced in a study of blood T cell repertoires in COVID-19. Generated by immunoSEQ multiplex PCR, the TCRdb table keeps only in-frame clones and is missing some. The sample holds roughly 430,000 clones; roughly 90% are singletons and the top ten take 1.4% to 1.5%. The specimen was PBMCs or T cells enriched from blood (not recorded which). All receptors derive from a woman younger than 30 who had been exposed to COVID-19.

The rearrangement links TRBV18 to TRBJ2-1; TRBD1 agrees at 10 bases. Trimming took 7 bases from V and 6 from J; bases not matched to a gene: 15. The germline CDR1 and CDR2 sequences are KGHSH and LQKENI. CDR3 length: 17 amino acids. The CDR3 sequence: CASCRTAGTGVGNEQFF. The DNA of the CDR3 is TGTGCCAGCTGCCGAACGGCCGGGACAGGGGTCGGCAATGAGCAGTTCTTC.

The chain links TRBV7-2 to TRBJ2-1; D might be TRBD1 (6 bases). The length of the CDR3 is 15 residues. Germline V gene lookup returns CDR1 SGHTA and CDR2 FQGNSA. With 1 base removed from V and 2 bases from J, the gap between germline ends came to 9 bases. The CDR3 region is CASSLEAGAYNEQFF. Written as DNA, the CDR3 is TGTGCCAGCAGCTTAGAGGCAGGGGCCTACAATGAGCAGTTCTTC. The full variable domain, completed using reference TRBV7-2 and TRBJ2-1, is GAGVSQSPSNKVTEKGKDVELRCDPISGHTALYWYRQSLGQGLEFLIYFQGNSAPDKSGLPSDRFSAERTGGSVSTLTIQRTQQEDSAVYLCASSLEAGAYNEQFFGPGTRLTVL.

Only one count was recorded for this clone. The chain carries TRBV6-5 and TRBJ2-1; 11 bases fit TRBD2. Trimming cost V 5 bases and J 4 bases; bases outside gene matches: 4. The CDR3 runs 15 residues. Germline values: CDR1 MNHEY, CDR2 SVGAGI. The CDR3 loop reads CASSTPSGGYNEQFF. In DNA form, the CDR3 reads TGTGCCAGCAGTACCCCTAGCGGGGGGTACAATGAGCAGTTCTTC.

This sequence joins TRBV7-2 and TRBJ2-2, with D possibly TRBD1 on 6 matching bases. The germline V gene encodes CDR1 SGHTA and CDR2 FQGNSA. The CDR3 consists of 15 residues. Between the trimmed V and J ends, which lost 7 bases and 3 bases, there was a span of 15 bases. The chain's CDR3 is CASTTGPSYTGELFF. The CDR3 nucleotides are TGTGCCAGCACCACAGGGCCTAGCTACACCGGGGAGCTGTTTTTT.

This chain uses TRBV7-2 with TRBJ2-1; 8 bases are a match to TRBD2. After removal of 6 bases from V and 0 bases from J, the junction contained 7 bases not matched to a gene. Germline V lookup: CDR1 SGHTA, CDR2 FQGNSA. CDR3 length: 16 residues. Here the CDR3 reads CASRPSGSSSYNEQFF. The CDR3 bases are TGTGCCAGCAGGCCTAGCGGGTCCAGCTCCTACAATGAGCAGTTCTTC. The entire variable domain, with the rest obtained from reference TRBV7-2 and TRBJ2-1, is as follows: GAGVSQSPSNKVTEKGKDVELRCDPISGHTALYWYRQSLGQGLEFLIYFQGNSAPDKSGLPSDRFSAERTGGSVSTLTIQRTQQEDSAVYLCASRPSGSSSYNEQFFGPGTRLTVL.

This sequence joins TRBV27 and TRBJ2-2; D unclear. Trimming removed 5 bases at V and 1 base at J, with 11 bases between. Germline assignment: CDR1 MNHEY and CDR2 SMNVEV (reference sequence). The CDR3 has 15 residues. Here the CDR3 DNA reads TGTGCCAGCAGTCCCCTTAGCCGGAACACCGGGGAGCTGTTTTTT. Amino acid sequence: CASSPLSRNTGELFF.

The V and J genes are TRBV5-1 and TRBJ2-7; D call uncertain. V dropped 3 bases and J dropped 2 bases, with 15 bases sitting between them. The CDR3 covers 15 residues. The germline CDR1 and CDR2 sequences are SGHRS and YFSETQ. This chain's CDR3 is CASSYEQSAPYEQYF. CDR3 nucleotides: TGCGCCAGCAGCTATGAACAGAGTGCCCCCTACGAGCAGTACTTC. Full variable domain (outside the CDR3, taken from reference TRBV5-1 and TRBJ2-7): KAGVTQTPRYLIKTRGQQVTLSCSPISGHRSVSWYQQTPGQGLQFLFEYFSETQRNKGNFPGRFSGRQFSNSRSEMNVSTLELGDSALYLCASSYEQSAPYEQYFGPGTRLTVT.

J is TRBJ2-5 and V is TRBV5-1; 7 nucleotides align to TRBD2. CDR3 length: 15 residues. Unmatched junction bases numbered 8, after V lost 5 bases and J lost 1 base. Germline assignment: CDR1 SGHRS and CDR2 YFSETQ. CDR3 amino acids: CASRMSSGSQETQYF. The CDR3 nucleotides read TGCGCCAGCAGAATGTCTAGCGGAAGCCAAGAGACCCAGTACTTC.

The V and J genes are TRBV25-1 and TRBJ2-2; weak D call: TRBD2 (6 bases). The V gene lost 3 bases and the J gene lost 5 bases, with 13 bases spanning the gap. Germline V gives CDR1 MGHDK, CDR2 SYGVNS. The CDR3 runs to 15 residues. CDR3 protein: CASSDFTSLTGELFF. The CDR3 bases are TGTGCCAGCAGTGATTTCACTAGCTTAACCGGGGAGCTGTTTTTT.

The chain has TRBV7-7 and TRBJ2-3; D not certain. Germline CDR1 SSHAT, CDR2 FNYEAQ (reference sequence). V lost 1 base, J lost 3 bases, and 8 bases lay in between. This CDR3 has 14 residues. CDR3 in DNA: TGTGCCAGCAGCTTAGTGGCCGGGACAGATACGCAGTATTTT. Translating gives CASSLVAGTDTQYF.